This TCR beta chain was recovered during a study of graft-versus-host responses after intestinal transplantation. Study-wide points: Recipient marrow showed GvH clones, some seen first in ileum or blood.

Generated by immunoSEQ multiplex PCR, the TCRdb table keeps only in-frame clones and is missing some. This table holds some 23,000 clones, roughly 95% found once. As to this clone: Its antigen is as yet unknown.

V lost 0 bases and J lost 5, with 5 bases in between. The CDR3 consists of 13 residues. Germline V gene data show CDR1 as SGHDT and CDR2 as YYEEEE. Sequenced material: PBMCs, taken 156 days after intestinal transplant. This clonotype was obtained from a human patient who received an intestinal transplant, so some T cells may come from the graft donor. The rearrangement links TRBV5-6 to TRBJ2-2; D unclear. CDR3 sequence reads: CASSLGDTGELFF. CDR3 in DNA: TGTGCCAGCAGCTTGGGGGATACCGGGGAGCTGTTTTTT.